This TCR beta chain was observed in a study of T cells in women clearing cervical HPV infection. Overall study context: Cases were women with histologically confirmed HPV16-related CIN3 or worse, including a couple of invasive cancers. General study results and limits: TRBV6-7 relative abundance averaged approximately 0.1% in cases and 0.16% in controls. T-cell numbers per sample were unknown and may explain richness differences.

About this clone itself: What it binds is unknown. The CDR3 end is not reached by the read, which stops 3 residues before it; the germline J gene fills it in.

V lost 4 bases, J lost 6 bases, and 16 bases lay in between. Germline-derived CDR1 and CDR2 are LNHDA and SQIVND (reference sequence). There are 15 residues in the CDR3. Method: immunoSEQ multiplex PCR; TCRdb's copy keeps in-frame clones and lacks some. Listed are fewer than 35,000 clones; approximately 20% falls within the top ten. V and J are TRBV19 and TRBJ1-5; tentative D call: TRBD1 (5 bases). This sequence was found in a woman aged 18-69 years with a cervical HPV16 infection that either progressed to CIN3+ or cleared (not recorded which). The sequenced sample consisted of blood buffy coat. The CDR3 here is CASSKTSRGGQPQHF. The covered CDR3 bases are TGTGCCAGTAGTAAGACATCCCGGGGGGGTCAGCCC.